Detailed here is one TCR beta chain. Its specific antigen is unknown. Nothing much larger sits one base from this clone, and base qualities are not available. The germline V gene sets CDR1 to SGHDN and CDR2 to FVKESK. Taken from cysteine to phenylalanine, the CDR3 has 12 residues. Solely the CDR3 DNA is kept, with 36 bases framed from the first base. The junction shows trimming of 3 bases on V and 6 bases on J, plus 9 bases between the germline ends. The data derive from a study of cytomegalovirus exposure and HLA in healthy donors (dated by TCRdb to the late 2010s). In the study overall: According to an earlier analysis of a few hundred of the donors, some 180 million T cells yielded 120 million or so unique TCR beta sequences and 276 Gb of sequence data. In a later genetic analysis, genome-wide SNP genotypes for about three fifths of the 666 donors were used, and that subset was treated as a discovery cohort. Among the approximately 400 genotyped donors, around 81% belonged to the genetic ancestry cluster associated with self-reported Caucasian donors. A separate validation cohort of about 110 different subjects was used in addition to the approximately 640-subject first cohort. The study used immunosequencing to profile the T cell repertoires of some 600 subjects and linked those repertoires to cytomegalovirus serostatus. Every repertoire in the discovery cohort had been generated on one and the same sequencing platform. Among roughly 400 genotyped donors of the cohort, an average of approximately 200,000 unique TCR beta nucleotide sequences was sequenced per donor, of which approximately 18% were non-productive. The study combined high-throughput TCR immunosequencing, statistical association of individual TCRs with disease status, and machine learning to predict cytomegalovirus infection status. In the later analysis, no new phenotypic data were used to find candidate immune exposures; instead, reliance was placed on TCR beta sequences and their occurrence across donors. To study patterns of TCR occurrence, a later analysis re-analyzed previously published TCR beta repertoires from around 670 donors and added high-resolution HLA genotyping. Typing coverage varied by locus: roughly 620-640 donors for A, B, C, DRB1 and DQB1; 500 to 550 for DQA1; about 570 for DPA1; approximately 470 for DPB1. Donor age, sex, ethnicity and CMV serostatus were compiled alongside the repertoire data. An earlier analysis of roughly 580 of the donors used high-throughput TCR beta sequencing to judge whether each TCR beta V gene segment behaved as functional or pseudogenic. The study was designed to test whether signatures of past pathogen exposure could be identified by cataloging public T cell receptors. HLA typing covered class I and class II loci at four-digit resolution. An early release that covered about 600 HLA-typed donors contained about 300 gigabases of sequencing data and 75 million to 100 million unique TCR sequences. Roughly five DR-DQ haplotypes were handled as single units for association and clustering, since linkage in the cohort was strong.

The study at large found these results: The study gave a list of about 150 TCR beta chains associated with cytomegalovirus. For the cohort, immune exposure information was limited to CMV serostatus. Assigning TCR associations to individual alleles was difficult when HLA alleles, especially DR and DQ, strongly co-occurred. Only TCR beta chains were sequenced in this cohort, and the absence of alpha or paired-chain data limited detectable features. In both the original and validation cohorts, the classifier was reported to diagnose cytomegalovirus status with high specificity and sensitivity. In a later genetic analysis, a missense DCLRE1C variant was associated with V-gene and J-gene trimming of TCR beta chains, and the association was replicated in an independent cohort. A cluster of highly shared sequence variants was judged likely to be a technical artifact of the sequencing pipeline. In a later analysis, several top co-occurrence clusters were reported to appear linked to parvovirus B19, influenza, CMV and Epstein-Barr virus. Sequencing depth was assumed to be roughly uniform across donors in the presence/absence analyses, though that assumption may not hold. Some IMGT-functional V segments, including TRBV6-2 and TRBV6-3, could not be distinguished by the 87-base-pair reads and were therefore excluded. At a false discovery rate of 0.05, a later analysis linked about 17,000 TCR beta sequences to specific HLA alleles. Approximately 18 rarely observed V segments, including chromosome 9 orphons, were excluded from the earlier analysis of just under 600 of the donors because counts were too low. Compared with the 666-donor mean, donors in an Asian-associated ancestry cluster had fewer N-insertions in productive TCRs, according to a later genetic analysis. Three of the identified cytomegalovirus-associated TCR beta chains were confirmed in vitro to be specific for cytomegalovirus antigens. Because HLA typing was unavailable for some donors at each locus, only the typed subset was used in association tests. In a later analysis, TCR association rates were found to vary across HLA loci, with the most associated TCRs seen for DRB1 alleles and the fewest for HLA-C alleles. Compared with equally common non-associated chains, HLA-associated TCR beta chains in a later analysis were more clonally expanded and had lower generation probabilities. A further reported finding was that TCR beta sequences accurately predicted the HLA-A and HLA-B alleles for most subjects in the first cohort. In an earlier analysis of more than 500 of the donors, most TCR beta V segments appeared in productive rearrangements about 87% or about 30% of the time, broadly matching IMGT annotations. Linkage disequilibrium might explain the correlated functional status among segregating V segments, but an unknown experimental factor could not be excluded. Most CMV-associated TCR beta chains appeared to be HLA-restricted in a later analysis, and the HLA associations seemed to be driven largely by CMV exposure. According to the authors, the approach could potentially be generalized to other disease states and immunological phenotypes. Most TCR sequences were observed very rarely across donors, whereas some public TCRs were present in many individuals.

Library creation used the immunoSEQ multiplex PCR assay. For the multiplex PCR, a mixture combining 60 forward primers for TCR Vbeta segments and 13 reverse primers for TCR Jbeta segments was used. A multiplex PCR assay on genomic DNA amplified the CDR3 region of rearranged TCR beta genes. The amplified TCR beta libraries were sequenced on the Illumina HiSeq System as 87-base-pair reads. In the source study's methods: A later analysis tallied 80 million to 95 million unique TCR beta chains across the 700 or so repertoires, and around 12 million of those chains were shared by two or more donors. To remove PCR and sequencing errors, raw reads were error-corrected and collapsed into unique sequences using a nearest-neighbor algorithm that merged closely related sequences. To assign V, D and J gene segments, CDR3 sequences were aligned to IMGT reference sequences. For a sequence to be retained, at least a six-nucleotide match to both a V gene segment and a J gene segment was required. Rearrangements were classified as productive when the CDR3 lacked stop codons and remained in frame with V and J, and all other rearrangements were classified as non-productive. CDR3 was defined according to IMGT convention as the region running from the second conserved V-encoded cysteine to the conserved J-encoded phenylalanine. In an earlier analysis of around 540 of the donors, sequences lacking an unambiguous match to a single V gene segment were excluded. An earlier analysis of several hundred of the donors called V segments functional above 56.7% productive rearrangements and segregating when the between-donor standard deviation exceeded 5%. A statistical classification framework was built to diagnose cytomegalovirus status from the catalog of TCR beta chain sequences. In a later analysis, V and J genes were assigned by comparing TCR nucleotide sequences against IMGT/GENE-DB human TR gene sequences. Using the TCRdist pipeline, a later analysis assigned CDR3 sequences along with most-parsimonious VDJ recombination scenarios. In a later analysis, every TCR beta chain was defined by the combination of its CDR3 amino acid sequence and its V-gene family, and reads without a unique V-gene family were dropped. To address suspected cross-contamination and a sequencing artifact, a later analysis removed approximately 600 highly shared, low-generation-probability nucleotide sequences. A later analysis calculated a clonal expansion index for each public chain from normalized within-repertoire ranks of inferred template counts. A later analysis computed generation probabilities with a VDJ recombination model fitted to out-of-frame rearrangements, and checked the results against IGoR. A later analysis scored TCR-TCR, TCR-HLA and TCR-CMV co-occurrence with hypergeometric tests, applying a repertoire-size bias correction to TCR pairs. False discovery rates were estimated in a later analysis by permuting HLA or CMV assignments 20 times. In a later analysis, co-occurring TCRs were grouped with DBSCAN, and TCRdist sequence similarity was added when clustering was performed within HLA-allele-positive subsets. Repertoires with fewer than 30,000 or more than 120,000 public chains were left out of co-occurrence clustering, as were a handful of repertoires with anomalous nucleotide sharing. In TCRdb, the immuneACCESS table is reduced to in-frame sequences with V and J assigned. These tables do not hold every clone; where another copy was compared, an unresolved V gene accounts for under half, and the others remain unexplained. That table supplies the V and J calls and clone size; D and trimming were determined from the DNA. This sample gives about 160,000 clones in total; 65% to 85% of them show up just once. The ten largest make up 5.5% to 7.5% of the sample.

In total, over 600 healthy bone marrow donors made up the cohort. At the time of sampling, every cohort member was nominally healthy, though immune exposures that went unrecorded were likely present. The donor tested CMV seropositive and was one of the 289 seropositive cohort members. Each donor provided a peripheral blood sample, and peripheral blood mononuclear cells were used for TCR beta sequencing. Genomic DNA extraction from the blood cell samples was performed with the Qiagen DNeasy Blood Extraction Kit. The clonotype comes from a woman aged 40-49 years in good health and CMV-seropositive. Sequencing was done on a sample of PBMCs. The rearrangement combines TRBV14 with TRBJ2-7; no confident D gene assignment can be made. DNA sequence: TGTGCCAGCAGCCAGAAACCGAGCGAGCAGTACTTC. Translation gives CASSQKPSEQYF.